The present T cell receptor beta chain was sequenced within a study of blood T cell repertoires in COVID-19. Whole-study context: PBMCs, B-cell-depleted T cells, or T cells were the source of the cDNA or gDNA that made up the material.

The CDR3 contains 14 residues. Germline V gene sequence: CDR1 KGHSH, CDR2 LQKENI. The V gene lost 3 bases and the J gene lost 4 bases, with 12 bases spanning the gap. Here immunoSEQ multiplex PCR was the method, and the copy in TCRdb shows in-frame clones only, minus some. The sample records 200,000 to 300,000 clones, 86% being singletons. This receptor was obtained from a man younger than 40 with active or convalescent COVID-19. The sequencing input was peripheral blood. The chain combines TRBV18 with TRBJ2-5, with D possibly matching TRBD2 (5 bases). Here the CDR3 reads CASSPNIGVETQYF. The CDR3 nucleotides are TGTGCCAGCTCACCTAACATCGGGGTAGAGACCCAGTACTTC.